This TCR beta chain was found in a study of blood T cell repertoires in COVID-19. Study background: The United States, Italy and Spain were the sources of the acute and convalescent COVID-19 samples. T cells, B-cell-depleted T cells, or PBMCs provided the cDNA or gDNA that served as material.

Assignments of participants to cohorts depended upon their own reported clinical history. Libraries were prepared by immunoSEQ multiplex PCR; TCRdb keeps only in-frame clonotypes and omits some of them. This sample has 300,000 or so clones, with about 86% found just once. The CDR3 is 14 residues long. Trimming cost V 5 bases and J 2 bases, with 12 bases left between them. Looked up from germline, CDR1 is MNHEY and CDR2 is SMNVEV (reference sequence). This TCR came from a woman aged 40 to 50 with acute COVID-19. The J gene is TRBJ1-2, the V gene TRBV27, with a weak D call TRBD1 (6 bases). Specimen: PBMCs or T cells enriched from blood (not recorded which). The CDR3 coding sequence is TGTGCCAGCAGTCAGATGACAGGAAACTATGGCTACACCTTC. Encoded protein: CASSQMTGNYGYTF.